Presented here are 15 T cell receptor beta chains from one specimen sequenced in a study of shared clonotypes between healthy human individuals. Some clones are missing from TCRdb's copy, which holds only in-frame ones; the method was immunoSEQ multiplex PCR. The profile covers roughly 530,000 clones, with 90% to 96% appearing a single time and 0.055% to 0.075% taken by the ten largest. Sequenced input: naive CD4+ T cells sorted from blood. Subset given: CD45RA+ positively selected. The receptors originated from a woman under 40 in good health.

The CDR3 loop is CASSERGVANTEAFF. Here the CDR3 DNA reads TGTGCCAGCAGTGAGAGGGGGGTAGCGAACACTGAAGCTTTCTTT. The V call is TRBV2, the J call TRBJ1-1; a possible D gene is TRBD1 (6 bases). The ends were cut back, 3 bases at V and 1 base at J, with 12 bases in the middle. The germline gives CDR1 SNHLY, CDR2 FYNNEI. This CDR3 has 15 residues.

This rearrangement joins TRBV28 to TRBJ2-7; 15 bases are shared with TRBD2. Germline trimming cut 4 bases from V and 4 bases from J; bases unmatched to any gene: 2. The germline V gene has CDR1 MDHEN and CDR2 SYDVKM. The CDR3 runs 15 residues. In nucleotides, the CDR3 is TGTGCCAGCAGTTGGGGGACTAGCGGGGGGTACGAGCAGTACTTC. Translated: CASSWGTSGGYEQYF.

V usage is TRBV5-1 and J usage is TRBJ2-5, with TRBD2 matching over 7 bases. The J call may be faulty, since TRBJ2-7 better matches the DNA end. This CDR3 has 17 amino acids. From germline, CDR1 is SGHRS and CDR2 YFSETQ. The CDR3 nucleotides read TGCGCCAGCAGCTTTAGGTCGGGAAGCGGGATGGTCTACGAGCAGTACTTC. Protein product: CASSFRSGSGMVYEQYF.

J is TRBJ2-7 and V is TRBV13; 13 bases match TRBD2. CDR3 length: 18 residues. Germline values: CDR1 PRHDT, CDR2 FYEKMQ (reference sequence). V lost 4 bases, J lost 6 bases, and 15 bases stayed unmatched. The DNA of the CDR3 is TGTGCCAGCAGCTCTTATACTAGCGGGAGGGCCTCTCTGGGCGAGCAGTACTTC. It yields the protein CASSSYTSGRASLGEQYF.

The chain recombines TRBV18 with TRBJ1-1, with a tentative D call TRBD1 (5 bases). Trimming shortened V by 7 bases and J by 3 bases, and 15 bases separated the two germline ends. Germline assignment: CDR1 KGHSH and CDR2 LQKENI. There are 14 residues in the CDR3. The DNA for the CDR3 is TGTGCCAGCTTGACTGAATTCAGGGACACTGAAGCTTTCTTT. It yields the protein CASLTEFRDTEAFF.

The rearrangement uses TRBV29-1 and TRBJ2-1; 10 bases are shared with TRBD1. This CDR3 has 13 residues. The ends lost 6 bases at V and 8 bases at J; junction bases unmatched: 7. Germline V lookup: CDR1 SQVTM, CDR2 ANQGSEA. In DNA form, the CDR3 reads TGCAGCGTCGACAGGGGGCGCGTAGATGAGCAGTTCTTC. Residues: CSVDRGRVDEQFF.

The V call is TRBV28, the J call TRBJ1-2, with D possibly being TRBD1 (6 bases). Germline lookup yields CDR1 MDHEN and CDR2 SYDVKM. The CDR3 has 17 amino acids. The V end lost 4 bases, the J end lost 6 bases, and 24 bases lay between the germline ends. The CDR3 sequence: CASSYPAPAGALDGYTF. CDR3 bases: TGTGCCAGCAGTTACCCGGCCCCAGCGGGGGCATTAGATGGCTACACCTTC.

The rearrangement joins TRBV5-1 to TRBJ2-7, with 7 bases aligning to TRBD2. CDR3 length: 15 residues. V shed 4 bases and J 5 bases; nucleotides not matched to a gene: 12. Germline lookup yields CDR1 SGHRS and CDR2 YFSETQ. Written as DNA, the CDR3 is TGCGCCAGCAGCATGGGTTGGGAGGGAGTAAACGAGCAGTACTTC. Protein sequence: CASSMGWEGVNEQYF.

V and J are TRBV7-3 and TRBJ1-1; tentative D call: TRBD1 (6 bases). The germline V gene has CDR1 SGHTA and CDR2 FQGTGA. The germline V and J ends were trimmed by 5 bases and 1 base, with 11 bases remaining between them. The CDR3 is 14 residues long. The CDR3 protein is CASSHGGPNTEAFF. The CDR3 bases are TGTGCCAGCAGCCATGGGGGGCCGAACACTGAAGCTTTCTTT. The full variable domain, in which reference TRBV7-3 and TRBJ1-1 provide the parts outside the CDR3, is GAGVSQTPSNKVTEKGKYVELRCDPISGHTALYWYRQSLGQGPEFLIYFQGTGAADDSGLPNDRFFAVRPEGSVSTLKIQRTERGDSAVYLCASSHGGPNTEAFFGQGTRLTVV.

J is TRBJ1-2 and V is TRBV10-2; D is unclear. CDR1 is WSHSY, CDR2 SAAADI, per germline. The CDR3 is 12 residues long. Trimming removed 8 bases at V and 4 bases at J, with 11 bases between. CDR3: CASWWGGYGYTF. The CDR3, as DNA: TGCGCCAGCTGGTGGGGAGGCTATGGCTACACCTTC.

The chain is built from TRBV25-1 and TRBJ1-2; D gene unclear. Germline V gene data show CDR1 as MGHDK and CDR2 as SYGVNS. The CDR3 covers 14 residues. The V end lost 3 bases, the J end lost 2 bases, and 10 bases lay between the germline ends. CDR3 DNA sequence: TGTGCCAGCAGTGACCCCCTGAAGAACTATGGCTACACCTTC. Translating gives CASSDPLKNYGYTF.

To note about this clone: Other DNA variants within this sample encode the same CDR3. The chain carries TRBV28 and TRBJ2-7; either TRBD1 or TRBD2 may supply D (5 bases each). The CDR3 runs 12 residues. The V and J ends lost 2 bases and 5 bases respectively, with 7 bases between them. The germline gives CDR1 MDHEN, CDR2 SYDVKM. CDR3 sequence (DNA): TGTGCCAGCAGTTTACGGGGCCACGAGCAGTACTTC. Residues: CASSLRGHEQYF.

This chain connects TRBV6-5 to TRBJ1-6; 8 bases map to TRBD1. Germline CDR1 is MNHEY and CDR2 is SVGAGI. The V and J ends lost 2 bases and 9 bases, in that order; junction bases with no gene match: 6. CDR3 length: 15 residues. CDR3 sequence: CASSYRAGGVSPLHF. The CDR3 DNA reads TGTGCCAGCAGTTACAGGGCAGGGGGCGTTTCACCCCTCCACTTT.

The chain recombines TRBV6-1 with TRBJ2-5; 7 positions agree with TRBD1. This CDR3 contains 15 residues. CDR1 is MNHNS and CDR2 is SASEGT in the germline V gene. V lost 3 bases, J lost 5 bases, and 9 bases stayed unmatched. CDR3 DNA: TGTGCCAGCAGTGAGATGGACAGGATAAGTGAGACCCAGTACTTC. As protein: CASSEMDRISETQYF.

The chain has TRBV21-1 and TRBJ1-4; the tabulated D call, TRBD1, remains unverified against the DNA. TRBV21-1 is assigned pseudogene status. This CDR3 comprises 14 residues. Here the CDR3 DNA reads TGTGCCAGCACCAATTTTAGGGGTAATGAAAAACTGTTTTTT. The encoded protein is CASTNFRGNEKLFF.